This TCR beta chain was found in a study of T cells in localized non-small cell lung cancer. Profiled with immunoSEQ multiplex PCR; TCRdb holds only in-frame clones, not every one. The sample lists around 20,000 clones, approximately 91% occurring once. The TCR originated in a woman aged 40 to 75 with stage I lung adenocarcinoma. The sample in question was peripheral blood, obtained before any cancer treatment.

CDR3 residues: CASSQDRPSDGETQYF. The DNA for the CDR3 is TGCGCCAGCAGCCAAGACCGACCTAGTGACGGGGAGACCCAGTACTTC. The genes are TRBV4-3 and TRBJ2-5; no clear D gene. The CDR3 is made up of 16 amino acids. Germline assignment: CDR1 LGHNA and CDR2 YSLEER. Trimming stripped 0 bases from V and 5 bases from J, with 16 bases between.